These 26 T cell receptor beta chains share one sample of origin, sequenced in a study of control samples from healthy donors and cancer patients. Assay: immunoSEQ multiplex PCR; the TCRdb copy retains only in-frame clones and omits some. Here the sample spans about 180,000 clones, approximately 94% being singletons. The sequenced sample consisted of blood. These receptors originate from a man aged 25 to 40 in good health.

Turning to this clone: This same CDR3 is encoded by further DNA sequences in the sample. The chain couples TRBV7-9 to TRBJ2-7; D uncertain. Germline V gene data show CDR1 as SEHNR and CDR2 as FQNEAQ (reference sequence). With 3 bases removed from V and 1 base from J, the gap between germline ends came to 1 base. This CDR3 comprises 11 residues. CDR3 nucleotides: TGTGCCAGCAGCTTTTCCTACGAGCAGTACTTC. It codes for CASSFSYEQYF. The whole variable domain, filled in from reference TRBV7-9 and TRBJ2-7, reads DTGVSQNPRHKITKRGQNVTFRCDPISEHNRLYWYRQTLGQGPEFLTYFQNEAQLEKSRLLSDRFSAERPKGSFSTLEIQRTEQGDSAMYLCASSFSYEQYFGPGTRLTVT.

This clone has a single count. V usage is TRBV5-1 and J usage is TRBJ2-5; 7 bases match TRBD1. The CDR3 contains 14 residues. After removal of 4 bases from V and 1 base from J, the junction contained 4 bases not matched to a gene. Germline assignment: CDR1 SGHRS and CDR2 YFSETQ. The CDR3 sequence: CASSIGTVQETQYF. The DNA for the CDR3 is TGCGCCAGCAGCATAGGGACAGTCCAAGAGACCCAGTACTTC.

V usage is TRBV10-2 and J usage is TRBJ2-7; TRBD1 matches at 12 bases. CDR1 and CDR2 from the germline V gene are WSHSY and SAAADI. After removal of 6 bases from V and 5 bases from J, the junction contained 5 bases not matched to a gene. CDR3 length equals 14 residues. CDR3 coding DNA: TGCGCCAGCAGAGCCGGGACAGGGGGCAACGAGCAGTACTTC. It specifies CASRAGTGGNEQYF.

The chain employs TRBV24-1 and TRBJ1-2; the D gene is possibly TRBD1 (6 bases). Looked up from germline, CDR1 is KGHDR and CDR2 is SFDVKD. The germline V and J ends were trimmed by 5 bases and 7 bases, with 10 bases remaining between them. This CDR3 has 12 residues. This CDR3 is CATSATGTGYTF. CDR3 DNA sequence: TGTGCCACCAGTGCTACAGGGACTGGCTACACCTTC.

The chain is built from TRBV18 and TRBJ1-2, with TRBD1 as a possible D gene (5 bases). Per germline, CDR1 KGHSH and CDR2 LQKENI. V was trimmed by 2 bases and J by 4 bases, leaving 11 bases between them. The length of the CDR3 is 14 residues. The CDR3 DNA sequence: TGTGCCAGCTCACCAGAAGGGGAATCCTATGGCTACACCTTC. It specifies CASSPEGESYGYTF.

The V and J genes are TRBV29-1 and TRBJ2-7, with D maybe TRBD1 (6 bases). CDR1 is SQVTM, CDR2 ANQGSEA, per germline. V was clipped by 6 bases and J by 3 bases, with 9 bases between them. The length of the CDR3 is 11 residues. CDR3 sequence (DNA): TGCAGCGTCCTGGACAGCTACGAGCAGTACTTC. It codes for CSVLDSYEQYF.

To note about this clone: Other DNA sequences of this sample code for an identical CDR3. The chain couples TRBV9 to TRBJ2-1; TRBD2 matches 8 bases. V lost 5 bases to trimming and J lost 8 bases; unmatched junction nucleotides: 12. Looked up from germline, CDR1 is SGDLS and CDR2 is YYNGEE. The CDR3 spans 15 residues. CDR3 coding DNA: TGTGCCAGCAGTGAGCGGGGGACACGCGCGTATGAGCAGTTCTTC. As protein: CASSERGTRAYEQFF.

The chain combines TRBV15 with TRBJ2-7; no firm D call. The CDR3 length is 13 residues. The germline V gene has CDR1 LNHNV and CDR2 YYDKDF (reference sequence). V shed 2 bases and J shed 1 base, with 6 bases lying between them. CDR3 bases: TGTGCCACCAGCAGAACAGTTTCCTACGAGCAGTACTTC. Its translation: CATSRTVSYEQYF.

V gene TRBV19 combines with J gene TRBJ1-1; D unclear. Trimming shortened V by 5 bases and J by 5 bases, and 12 bases separated the two germline ends. Germline values: CDR1 LNHDA, CDR2 SQIVND (reference sequence). The CDR3 extends over 13 amino acids. CDR3 DNA: TGTGCCAGTAGTGCTCAGGTCGGAACTGAAGCTTTCTTT. This gives the protein CASSAQVGTEAFF. Drawing the rest from reference TRBV19 and TRBJ1-1, the complete variable domain is DGGITQSPKYLFRKEGQNVTLSCEQNLNHDAMYWYRQDPGQGLRLIYYSQIVNDFQKGDIAEGYSVSREKKESFPLTVTSAQKNPTAFYLCASSAQVGTEAFFGQGTRLTVV.

This chain links TRBV29-1 with TRBJ2-1, with D possibly matching TRBD2 (6 bases). Germline V gene sequence: CDR1 SQVTM, CDR2 ANQGSEA. V gave up 4 bases and J gave up 0 bases, with 13 bases separating them. This CDR3 comprises 15 residues. The CDR3 coding sequence is TGCAGCGTTGGGACGCCCGGGGGCTCCTACAATGAGCAGTTCTTC. Protein: CSVGTPGGSYNEQFF.

Only a few counts were recorded for this clone. The chain is built from TRBV29-1 and TRBJ2-5; D is undetermined. The length of the CDR3 is 11 residues. V was pared by 5 bases and J by 5 bases, with 9 bases between. The V gene's germline CDR1 is SQVTM and CDR2 ANQGSEA. The CDR3 DNA follows: TGCAGCGTTCCCGCCTGGGAGACCCAGTACTTC. Translation gives CSVPAWETQYF.

CDR3 loop: CASSLRPDRSTDTQYF. CDR3 coding DNA: TGTGCCAGCAGCTTAAGGCCGGACAGGAGCACAGATACGCAGTATTTT. This rearrangement joins TRBV7-3 to TRBJ2-3; TRBD1 matches at 7 bases. The germline gives CDR1 SGHTA, CDR2 FQGTGA. The length of the CDR3 is 16 residues. V was clipped by 1 base and J by 0 bases; unmatched bases: 4.

V gene TRBV9 combines with J gene TRBJ1-6, with D perhaps TRBD1 (5 bases). CDR1 is SGDLS and CDR2 is YYNGEE in the germline V gene. The CDR3 loop spans 13 amino acids. V shed 3 bases and J shed 10 bases, with 11 bases lying between them. The CDR3 reads CASSAPGPSPLHF. In DNA, the CDR3 is TGTGCCAGCAGCGCTCCGGGACCCTCACCCCTCCACTTT.

In its sample, this clone was seen a few times. The rearrangement uses TRBV24-1 and TRBJ1-4; 7 nucleotides match TRBD1. There are 13 residues in the CDR3. From germline, CDR1 is KGHDR and CDR2 SFDVKD. Trimming at V came to 0 bases and at J to 12 bases, leaving 3 bases not matched to a gene. Here the CDR3 reads CATSDLLTGELFF. CDR3 DNA: TGTGCCACCAGTGATTTGTTAACAGGGGAACTGTTTTTT.

The V and J genes are TRBV7-2 and TRBJ2-7; the match to TRBD2 covers 8 bases. CDR1 is SGHTA, CDR2 FQGNSA, per germline. Trimming at V came to 6 bases and at J to 3 bases, leaving 7 bases not matched to a gene. CDR3 length: 14 amino acids. CDR3 loop: CASSYSGGNYEQYF. The CDR3 DNA reads as TGTGCCAGCAGTTACAGCGGGGGCAACTACGAGCAGTACTTC.

This clone was detected once. The chain links TRBV11-2 to TRBJ1-1; 7 positions agree with TRBD1. Trimming cost V 5 bases and J 4 bases; bases outside gene matches: 4. Germline V lookup: CDR1 SGHAT, CDR2 FQNNGV. This CDR3 comprises 13 residues. This CDR3 is CASSPGTATEAFF. In DNA form, the CDR3 reads TGTGCCAGCAGCCCAGGGACAGCCACTGAAGCTTTCTTT.

This clone was detected once. The chain is built from TRBV6-1 and TRBJ1-4; D is ambiguous. The CDR3 spans 13 residues. V dropped 3 bases and J dropped 0 bases, with 2 bases sitting between them. Germline loops: CDR1 MNHNS, CDR2 SASEGT. CDR3 sequence (DNA): TGTGCCAGCAGTGATTCAACTAATGAAAAACTGTTTTTT. Translated, it gives CASSDSTNEKLFF.

The chain employs TRBV7-9 and TRBJ1-1; the D gene is possibly TRBD1 (6 bases). Trimming took 7 bases from V and 4 from J, leaving 19 bases between them. Germline values: CDR1 SEHNR, CDR2 FQNEAQ (reference sequence). The CDR3 spans 15 residues. CDR3 amino acids: CASTTYNAGVTEAFF. CDR3 in DNA: TGTGCCAGCACCACTTATAATGCAGGGGTCACTGAAGCTTTCTTT.

This clone showed up just a few times. At the DNA level, this CDR3 is encoded by other sequences in the same sample as well. The chain has TRBV5-1 and TRBJ1-1, with 7 bases identical to TRBD1. This CDR3 region has 14 residues. Trimming at V came to 4 bases and at J to 1 base, leaving 4 bases not matched to a gene. The germline gives CDR1 SGHRS, CDR2 YFSETQ. The CDR3 loop is CASSPGQANTEAFF. The CDR3 DNA follows: TGCGCCAGCAGCCCCGGACAGGCGAACACTGAAGCTTTCTTT.

The chain couples TRBV7-9 to TRBJ2-7; the match to TRBD1 covers 11 bases. Per the germline V gene, CDR1 is SEHNR and CDR2 is FQNEAQ (reference sequence). V was pared by 4 bases and J by 5 bases, with 7 bases of the junction left unmatched. The CDR3 loop spans 15 amino acids. The CDR3 coding sequence is TGTGCCAGCAGCTCGGACAGGGGGCTATTCAACGAGCAGTACTTC. The encoded protein is CASSSDRGLFNEQYF.

This clone appeared a single time. The chain employs TRBV10-3 and TRBJ2-7; the D gene is possibly TRBD1 (5 bases). The germline CDR1 and CDR2 sequences are ENHRY and SYGVKD. The CDR3 runs to 15 residues. V was trimmed by 10 bases and J by 1 base, leaving 20 bases between them. CDR3 sequence reads: CATAVKGADSYEQYF. The CDR3 region has the DNA TGTGCCACCGCAGTTAAAGGGGCCGATTCCTACGAGCAGTACTTC.

This chain connects TRBV6-5 to TRBJ1-6; TRBD1 is a possible D gene (5 bases). Germline lookup yields CDR1 MNHEY and CDR2 SVGAGI. V was pared by 11 bases and J by 10 bases, with 21 bases between. CDR3 length equals 14 residues. CDR3 protein: CAGSWGGDGSPLHF. Here the CDR3 DNA reads TGTGCCGGTTCATGGGGGGGAGACGGATCACCCCTCCACTTT.

The chain recombines TRBV2 with TRBJ1-5, with D tentatively TRBD1 (5 bases). CDR1 SNHLY and CDR2 FYNNEI come from the germline V gene. V lost 10 bases to trimming and J lost 6 bases, with 16 bases between them. The CDR3 is made up of 13 amino acids. The CDR3, as DNA: TGTGCCACCCGGGGTCGGGGGGGTCAGCCCCAGCATTTT. Its translation is CATRGRGGQPQHF.

The chain has TRBV27 and TRBJ1-1; D gene uncertain. The CDR3 sequence is 15 residues long. The V end lost 0 bases, the J end lost 1 base, and 9 bases lay between the germline ends. Germline lookup yields CDR1 MNHEY and CDR2 SMNVEV (reference sequence). CDR3 sequence: CASSLSIGENTEAFF. In DNA, the CDR3 is TGTGCCAGCAGTTTATCGATCGGAGAGAACACTGAAGCTTTCTTT.

This clone was recorded a few times. The chain carries TRBV10-3 and TRBJ2-7, with 8 bases identical to TRBD2. Germline V gene data show CDR1 as ENHRY and CDR2 as SYGVKD. The CDR3 totals 14 residues. The ends lost 10 bases at V and 0 bases at J; junction bases unmatched: 8. This CDR3 is CATGLGLSSYEQYF. The CDR3 DNA reads as TGTGCCACGGGACTAGGCTTAAGCTCCTACGAGCAGTACTTC.

The chain combines TRBV11-2 with TRBJ1-2, with TRBD1 as a possible D gene (5 bases). CDR1 and CDR2 (germline): SGHAT, FQNNGV. V was clipped by 5 bases and J by 7 bases, with 17 bases between them. CDR3 length: 14 residues. The CDR3 sequence is CASSPQGNPRGYTF. The DNA for the CDR3 is TGTGCCAGCAGCCCCCAGGGTAATCCCCGTGGCTACACCTTC.